This T cell receptor beta chain was captured in a study of Ad26.COV2.S vaccination and SARS-CoV-2 variants. Study at large: Intramuscularly, Ad26.COV2.S was given either once or twice, 56 days apart.

Trimming removed 1 base at V and 0 bases at J, with 20 bases between. The CDR3 has 19 residues. Germline V gene data show CDR1 as SGHRS and CDR2 as YFSETQ. Study-level points and caveats: Reportedly, after vaccination the spike-specific CD8+ and CD4+ T cell responses displayed substantial breadth.

Assay used: immunoSEQ multiplex PCR; TCRdb lists only in-frame clones, some missing. The sample records more than 300,000 clones, 85% to 90% being singletons. Documented treatment: over 15 received Ad26.COV2.S at low or high dose, single or two shots; a few received placebo; per-sample allocation not given. Collection of the samples took place on day 63 after the first injection of vaccine or placebo. This person who donated was an adult of 18-55 years in Boston. The shot given was an Ad26 vector that makes Wuhan-strain SARS-CoV-2 spike. This clone has a handful of counts. As yet, its antigen is unknown.

This TCR derives from a person between 18 and 59 years old who received the Ad26.COV2.S COVID-19 vaccine or a placebo. This specimen was peripheral blood, taken in a trial of Ad26.COV2.S vaccine versus placebo. The chain combines TRBV5-1 with TRBJ2-1; maybe TRBD1 (5 bases). CDR3 residues: CASSLTRWGAQSSYNEQFF. The CDR3, as DNA: TGCGCCAGCAGCTTGACGAGATGGGGCGCCCAAAGCTCCTACAATGAGCAGTTCTTC.